Following are 6 T cell receptor beta chains from one sample sequenced in a study of T cells in Graves' hyperthyroidism and ophthalmopathy. Regions amplified from RNA transcripts were the TCR beta CDR3 regions. TCR CDR3 underwent first-round RT-PCR with the HTBI primer set. TCRdb reprocessed the multiplex PCR reads with MiXCR, giving one entry per CDR3 protein. The table has about 370,000 distinct CDR3 sequences, nearly 15% seen once. Sequencing used blood. These receptors all stem from a woman aged 55 to 70 with Graves' ophthalmopathy.

At least ten counts were recorded for this clonotype. This rearrangement joins TRBV6-1 to TRBJ2-6, with TRBD1 identical over 7 bases. The CDR3 length is 17 residues. The germline gives CDR1 MNHNS, CDR2 SASEGT. Germline trimming cut 7 bases from V and 0 bases from J; bases unmatched to any gene: 9. The CDR3 sequence: CASTRQGLRSGANVLTF. For the CDR3, the DNA is TGTGCCAGCACCCGACAGGGTCTACGCTCTGGGGCCAACGTCCTGACTTTC.

The CDR3 sequence: CSAHPLGDHTDTQYF. CDR3 nucleotide sequence: TGCAGTGCCCACCCACTAGGGGACCACACAGATACGCAGTATTTT. The chain joins TRBV20-1 to TRBJ2-3, with D perhaps matching TRBD1 or TRBD2 (5 bases each). Germline CDR1 reads DFQATT; CDR2 reads SNEGSKA (reference sequence). Trimming took off 6 bases at V and 2 bases at J, with 18 bases between the two ends. This CDR3 has 15 amino acids.

The genes are TRBV6-1 and TRBJ2-1; 9 nucleotides align to TRBD2. The length of the CDR3 is 15 residues. The J segment lost 2 bases and the V segment lost 6 bases, leaving 5 bases of the junction unmatched. Germline V gene sequence: CDR1 MNHNS, CDR2 SASEGT. CDR3 amino acids: CASSLTSGPYNEQFF. In DNA form, the CDR3 reads TGTGCCAGCAGCCTGACTAGCGGACCCTACAATGAGCAGTTCTTC.

The sample holds many counts of this clonotype. The V and J genes are TRBV5-1 and TRBJ2-7; a possible D gene is TRBD2 (5 bases). CDR3 length: 15 amino acids. Deletions cut 4 bases from V and 4 bases from J, with 18 bases between. Looked up from germline, CDR1 is SGHRS and CDR2 is YFSETQ. The CDR3 DNA reads TGCGCCAGCAGCACCAGGACTGGTGTGGGTTACGAGCAGTACTTC. Protein: CASSTRTGVGYEQYF. Using reference TRBV5-1 and TRBJ2-7 for the parts outside the CDR3, the full variable domain is KAGVTQTPRYLIKTRGQQVTLSCSPISGHRSVSWYQQTPGQGLQFLFEYFSETQRNKGNFPGRFSGRQFSNSRSEMNVSTLELGDSALYLCASSTRTGVGYEQYFGPGTRLTVT.

This clonotype appeared many times. The chain combines TRBV27 with TRBJ2-5; either TRBD1 or TRBD2 may supply D (5 bases each). V lost 7 bases and J lost 5, with 17 bases in between. Per the germline V gene, CDR1 is MNHEY and CDR2 is SMNVEV (reference sequence). CDR3 length: 14 residues. The CDR3 region is CASTPLGKGETQYF. The CDR3 region has the DNA TGTGCCAGCACCCCCCTCGGGAAGGGGGAGACCCAGTACTTC.

V gene TRBV5-1 combines with J gene TRBJ2-5; the match to TRBD1 covers 8 bases. V shed 4 bases, J shed 1 base, and the junction held 6 bases outside the gene matches. Germline V gene data show CDR1 as SGHRS and CDR2 as YFSETQ. This CDR3 contains 15 residues. The CDR3 coding sequence is TGCGCCAGCAGCAACGGACAGGGCCTCCAAGAGACCCAGTACTTC. This sequence encodes CASSNGQGLQETQYF.